These T cell receptor beta chains were read from a single sample in a study of OX40 agonist ivuxolimab in advanced cancers. Only in-frame clones appear in the TCRdb table, and some are missing; sequencing was by immunoSEQ multiplex PCR. Counted here are under 70,000 clones, about 85% occurring once; the ten biggest clones make up approximately 3.8%. Here the sequenced sample was CD4+ or CD8+ T cells sorted from blood, taken in a trial of the OX40 agonist ivuxolimab. All receptors come from an adult with an advanced solid tumor such as melanoma, head and neck, liver or kidney cancer. The CDR3 runs from the conserved cysteine through the conserved F or W. The D gene is left open where the match is weak. Clone size is stated in some rows and not others, as once, few, many or a class when expanded.

v_call	j_call	clone_size	d_call	cdr3_aa	cdr3_nt
TRBV5-4	TRBJ1-2	-	-	CASSPMRAQNYGYTF	TGTGCCAGCAGCCCGATGCGGGCCCAAAACTATGGCTACACCTTC
TRBV28	TRBJ1-2	-	TRBD1	CASSQGGAAPGGYTF	TGTGCCAGCAGTCAGGGGGGGGCCGCTCCTGGTGGCTACACCTTC
TRBV5-1	TRBJ1-1	once	-	CASSYVSGNTEAFF	TGCGCCAGCAGCTACGTCTCGGGGAACACTGAAGCTTTCTTT
TRBV10-3	TRBJ1-5	-	TRBD1	CAISESGDRGGNQPQHF	TGTGCCATCAGTGAGTCGGGCGACAGGGGTGGCAATCAGCCCCAGCATTTT
TRBV9	TRBJ1-1	few	-	CASSVAMNTEAFF	TGTGCCAGCAGCGTAGCCATGAACACTGAAGCTTTCTTT
TRBV7-2	TRBJ1-6	-	-	CASSLARGSVHF	TGTGCCAGCAGCTTAGCCAGGGGTTCTGTCCACTTT
TRBV5-4	TRBJ2-1	-	TRBD2	CASSMTSGSYNEQFF	TGTGCCAGCAGCATGACTAGCGGCTCCTACAATGAGCAGTTCTTC
TRBV7-2	TRBJ1-2	-	-	CASSLPGVPGGYTF	TGTGCCAGCAGCTTACCTGGGGTTCCAGGCGGCTACACCTTC
TRBV11-2	TRBJ2-3	-	-	CASSIQVGAADTQYF	TGTGCCAGCAGCATCCAAGTGGGGGCGGCAGATACGCAGTATTTT
TRBV6-1	TRBJ2-5	-	-	CAIRGTPGTQYF	TGTGCCATAAGGGGGACGCCGGGGACCCAGTACTTC
TRBV29-1	TRBJ1-5	-	TRBD1	CSVRTGGINQPQHF	TGCAGCGTCCGGACAGGAGGAATCAATCAGCCCCAGCATTTT
TRBV5-6	TRBJ2-7	-	-	CASSLETYEQYF	TGTGCCAGCAGCTTGGAGACCTACGAGCAGTACTTC
TRBV28	TRBJ2-3	-	-	CASSFLSGAGATTDTQYF	TGTGCCAGCAGTTTTCTGTCCGGGGCGGGGGCGACCACAGATACGCAGTATTTT
TRBV9	TRBJ2-1	-	TRBD2	CASSEGTSGSSTYNEQFF	TGTGCCAGCAGCGAAGGGACTAGCGGTTCATCTACCTACAATGAGCAGTTCTTC
TRBV10-1	TRBJ1-2	-	TRBD1	CASSEPGTGGGYTF	TGCGCCAGCAGTGAGCCCGGGACAGGAGGTGGCTACACCTTC
TRBV30	TRBJ1-6	once	TRBD1	CAWSAVGQGESPLHF	TGTGCCTGGAGTGCAGTTGGACAGGGAGAATCACCCCTCCACTTT